The sequence of this T cell receptor beta chain was determined in a study of identical twins. Using its own MiXCR run on the 5' RACE reads, TCRdb lists one record per CDR3 protein. The sample lists approximately 690,000 distinct CDR3 sequences, approximately 6.1% occurring once. CDR3 length: 19 amino acids. After removal of 5 bases from V and 4 bases from J, the junction contained 16 bases not matched to a gene. Germline-derived CDR1 and CDR2 are MDHEN and SYDVKM. The TCR comes from a man aged 18 to 30 in good health. The material sequenced was naive T cells sorted from blood. This chain connects TRBV28 to TRBJ2-1; TRBD2 aligns across 11 bases. CDR3 sequence: CASSRDLPHLAGGYNEQFF. CDR3 sequence (DNA): TGTGCCAGCAGTCGAGATCTACCTCACCTAGCGGGAGGATACAATGAGCAGTTCTTC.